This entry lists 3 T cell receptor beta chains sequenced from one sample in a study of blood T cell repertoires in COVID-19 (dated by TCRdb to between 2020 and 2021). Libraries came from the immunoSEQ multiplex PCR assay. As stored in TCRdb, this immuneACCESS dataset retains in-frame rearrangements with V and J assigned. A fraction of the clones does not appear; measured against another copy, unresolved V genes explain less than half of the discrepancy, and the remainder lacks a known reason. The sample includes about 170,000 clones, with around four fifths observed a single time. The ten largest make up over 7% of the sample. The sample comprised peripheral blood. The receptors here all came from a woman older than 75 with COVID-19, enrolled during active disease.

The chain uses TRBV2 and TRBJ2-3, with 8 bases lining up with TRBD1. Unmatched junction bases numbered 1, after V lost 8 bases and J lost 3 bases. This CDR3 comprises 12 residues. In germline, CDR1 is SNHLY, CDR2 FYNNEI. This CDR3 reads CASDRGTDTQYF. The CDR3 coding sequence is TGTGCCAGCGACAGGGGAACAGATACGCAGTATTTT.

The V call is TRBV6-1, the J call TRBJ1-5; no firm D call. Per the germline V gene, CDR1 is MNHNS and CDR2 is SASEGT. V gave up 3 bases and J gave up 7 bases, with 10 bases separating them. This CDR3 has 13 amino acids. CDR3 residues: CASSEGRRQPQHF. DNA for the CDR3: TGTGCCAGCAGTGAGGGGAGGAGGCAGCCCCAGCATTTT.

The chain's CDR3 is CASGGQFQETQYF. The CDR3, as DNA: TGTGCCAGCGGAGGACAGTTCCAAGAGACCCAGTACTTC. This rearrangement joins TRBV25-1 to TRBJ2-5; TRBD1 might be the D (6 bases). Germline V gene data show CDR1 as MGHDK and CDR2 as SYGVNS. V was trimmed by 8 bases and J by 1 base, leaving 11 bases between them. The CDR3 loop spans 13 amino acids.